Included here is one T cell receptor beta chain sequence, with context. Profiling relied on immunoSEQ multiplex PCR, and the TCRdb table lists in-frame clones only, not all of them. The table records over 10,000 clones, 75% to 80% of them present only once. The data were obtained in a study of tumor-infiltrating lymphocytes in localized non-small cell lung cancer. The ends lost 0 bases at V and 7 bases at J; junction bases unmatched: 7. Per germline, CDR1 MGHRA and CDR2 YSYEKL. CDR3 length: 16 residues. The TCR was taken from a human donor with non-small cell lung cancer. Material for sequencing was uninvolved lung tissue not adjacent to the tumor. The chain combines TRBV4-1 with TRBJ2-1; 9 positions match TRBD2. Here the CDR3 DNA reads TGCGCCAGCAGCCAAGATCTTGCGGGAGGGCGAAATGAGCAGTTCTTC. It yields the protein CASSQDLAGGRNEQFF.